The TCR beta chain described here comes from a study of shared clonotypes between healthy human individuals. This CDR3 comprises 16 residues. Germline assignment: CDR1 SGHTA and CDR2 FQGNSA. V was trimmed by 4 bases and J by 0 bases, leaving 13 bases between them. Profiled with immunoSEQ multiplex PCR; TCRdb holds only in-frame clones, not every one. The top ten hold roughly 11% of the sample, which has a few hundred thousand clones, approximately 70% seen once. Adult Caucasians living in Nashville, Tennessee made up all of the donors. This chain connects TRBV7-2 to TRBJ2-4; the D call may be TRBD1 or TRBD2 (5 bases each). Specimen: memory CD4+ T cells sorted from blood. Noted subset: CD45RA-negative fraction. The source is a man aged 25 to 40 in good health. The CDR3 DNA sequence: TGTGCCAGCAGCTCCCGGGGCCCAATAGCCAAAAACATTCAGTACTTC. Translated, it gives CASSSRGPIAKNIQYF.